The rows below give T cell receptor beta chains drawn from one sample of a study of breast tumors, draining lymph nodes, adjacent tissues. In TCRdb, the multiplex PCR reads were re-called with MiXCR into one record per CDR3 protein. The repertoire includes roughly 20,000 distinct CDR3 sequences, 40% to 45% of them detected once, and roughly 25% sits in the top ten. Material: breast tumor tissue. The receptors shown here come from a female donor with breast cancer. Some clones in this sample may be carry-over from other donors' samples. Each CDR3 is given with its conserved first and last residue. Each record gives: CDR3 protein, clone size, J gene, V gene. Not every row has a clone size; where given, it reads once, few, many or a size class.

cdr3_aa: CASSIDHLGGYTF; clone_size: many; j_call: TRBJ1-2; v_call: TRBV19
cdr3_aa: CASSRGLAGGETQYF; clone_size: .; j_call: TRBJ2-5; v_call: TRBV7-2
cdr3_aa: CASTRTQGTGYTF; clone_size: .; j_call: TRBJ1-2; v_call: TRBV19
cdr3_aa: CASSPPTSAIRETQYF; clone_size: many; j_call: TRBJ2-5; v_call: TRBV11-2
cdr3_aa: CASSEASTSVLDTQYF; clone_size: .; j_call: TRBJ2-5; v_call: TRBV6-1
cdr3_aa: CASSIGGRDRNTIYF; clone_size: many; j_call: TRBJ1-3; v_call: TRBV19
cdr3_aa: CASSDGQGETQYF; clone_size: many; j_call: TRBJ2-5; v_call: TRBV2
cdr3_aa: CASSLEGTVYGYTF; clone_size: many; j_call: TRBJ1-2; v_call: TRBV5-1
cdr3_aa: CASRLFVGFPPHF; clone_size: .; j_call: TRBJ1-6; v_call: TRBV25-1
cdr3_aa: CASNAPNSPLHF; clone_size: .; j_call: TRBJ1-6; v_call: TRBV19
cdr3_aa: CASSPVLAGMYEQYF; clone_size: .; j_call: TRBJ2-7; v_call: TRBV5-4
cdr3_aa: CSVWTVDSYEQYF; clone_size: .; j_call: TRBJ2-7; v_call: TRBV29-1
cdr3_aa: CASSQATEANQPQHF; clone_size: .; j_call: TRBJ1-5; v_call: TRBV4-1
cdr3_aa: CASSLVAAPNEQFF; clone_size: many; j_call: TRBJ2-1; v_call: TRBV7-9
cdr3_aa: CASSQDRQLNQPQHF; clone_size: many; j_call: TRBJ1-5; v_call: TRBV14
cdr3_aa: CSARGDYNEQFF; clone_size: many; j_call: TRBJ2-1; v_call: TRBV20-1
cdr3_aa: CASSTGLAVTDTQYF; clone_size: .; j_call: TRBJ2-3; v_call: TRBV19
cdr3_aa: CASSVRDTYNEQFF; clone_size: .; j_call: TRBJ2-1; v_call: TRBV18
cdr3_aa: CSATWLATSSYEQYF; clone_size: many; j_call: TRBJ2-7; v_call: TRBV20-1
cdr3_aa: CASRPGEGSEADTQYF; clone_size: .; j_call: TRBJ2-3; v_call: TRBV12-3/TRBV12-4
cdr3_aa: CASSPRTGQRGELFF; clone_size: .; j_call: TRBJ2-2; v_call: TRBV19
cdr3_aa: CASSLAGGGNDEQFF; clone_size: .; j_call: TRBJ2-1; v_call: TRBV5-1
cdr3_aa: CSAPLRGRGPRDTQYF; clone_size: medium-sized; j_call: TRBJ2-3; v_call: TRBV20-1
cdr3_aa: CASSLYWDTQYF; clone_size: .; j_call: TRBJ2-3; v_call: TRBV5-5
cdr3_aa: CSATPGLAGDSSYNEQFF; clone_size: many; j_call: TRBJ2-1; v_call: TRBV20-1
cdr3_aa: CASGEGTGGDEQYF; clone_size: .; j_call: TRBJ2-7; v_call: TRBV27
cdr3_aa: CASSAEGGELFF; clone_size: .; j_call: TRBJ2-2; v_call: TRBV30
cdr3_aa: CASSIAGTFPGELFF; clone_size: .; j_call: TRBJ2-2; v_call: TRBV19
cdr3_aa: CAFTSFSYEQYF; clone_size: many; j_call: TRBJ2-7; v_call: TRBV30